A single sample is the source of the 8 T cell receptor beta chains below, sequenced in a study of cytomegalovirus exposure and HLA in healthy donors. PCR involved 60 Vbeta and 13 Jbeta primers. The data were produced by immunoSEQ multiplex PCR, yet TCRdb's version contains in-frame clones alone and is incomplete. The data contain 150,000 or so clones, approximately 80% of them singletons. Sequenced input: PBMCs. All receptors come from a male donor in good health and CMV-seropositive.

This clone has only a few counts. The gene calls are TRBV4-3 and TRBJ1-1, with D tentatively TRBD1 (6 bases). CDR3 length: 13 amino acids. Germline loops: CDR1 LGHNA, CDR2 YSLEER. Trimming removed 3 bases from V and 1 base from J, with 6 bases in between. The CDR3 nucleotides are TGCGCCAGCAGCCAGACAGGGAACACTGAAGCTTTCTTT. It yields the protein CASSQTGNTEAFF.

This chain connects TRBV29-1 to TRBJ1-3, with D possibly being TRBD1 (5 bases). This CDR3 comprises 12 residues. V dropped 6 bases and J dropped 0 bases, with 6 bases sitting between them. The V gene's germline CDR1 is SQVTM and CDR2 ANQGSEA. Here the CDR3 reads CSVDSSGNTIYF. The CDR3 region has the DNA TGCAGCGTCGACAGCTCTGGAAACACCATATATTTT.

The chain has TRBV13 and TRBJ2-1, with 8 nucleotides matching TRBD2. Looked up from germline, CDR1 is PRHDT and CDR2 is FYEKMQ (reference sequence). V was clipped by 5 bases and J by 4 bases; unmatched bases: 4. There are 14 residues in the CDR3. This CDR3 is CASSVSGVYNEQFF. The CDR3 DNA reads TGTGCCAGCAGCGTTAGCGGGGTTTACAATGAGCAGTTCTTC.

The chain joins TRBV6-1 to TRBJ2-2; TRBD1 matches at 10 bases. The CDR3 sequence is 15 residues long. Looked up from germline, CDR1 is MNHNS and CDR2 is SASEGT. J lost 2 bases, V lost 5 bases, and 2 bases had no gene match. CDR3 residues: CASSRQGANTGELFF. The CDR3 DNA reads as TGTGCCAGCAGTCGACAGGGGGCAAACACCGGGGAGCTGTTTTTT.

The gene calls are TRBV4-3 and TRBJ2-1; a weak D match, TRBD2 (5 bases). Trimming cost V 1 base and J 7 bases, with 8 bases left between them. Per germline, CDR1 LGHNA and CDR2 YSLEER. The CDR3 covers 13 residues. The CDR3 DNA follows: TGCGCCAGCAGCCAAGGAAGGAGGAATGAGCAGTTCTTC. It is translated as CASSQGRRNEQFF.

This clone is a singleton in its sample. The gene calls are TRBV19 and TRBJ2-1; TRBD1 agrees at 8 bases. The CDR3 consists of 17 residues. From germline, CDR1 is LNHDA and CDR2 SQIVND (reference sequence). V shed 4 bases, J shed 3 bases, and the junction held 11 bases outside the gene matches. The CDR3 bases are TGTGCCAGTAGTACCTACCTTGACAGGGGTCGCTACAATGAGCAGTTCTTC. Its protein is CASSTYLDRGRYNEQFF.

The chain combines TRBV9 with TRBJ2-5; a weak D match, TRBD2 (6 bases). Trimming left V 2 bases short and J 1 base short, with 9 bases between. Germline V gene data show CDR1 as SGDLS and CDR2 as YYNGEE. The CDR3 is made up of 14 amino acids. The CDR3 reads CASSVGLLQETQYF. For the CDR3, the DNA is TGTGCCAGCAGCGTGGGACTCCTCCAAGAGACCCAGTACTTC.

The chain links TRBV4-3 to TRBJ2-1; D unresolved. The CDR3 is made up of 16 amino acids. The V gene lost 0 bases and the J gene lost 6 bases, with 15 bases spanning the gap. The germline CDR1 and CDR2 sequences are LGHNA and YSLEER. CDR3 in DNA: TGCGCCAGCAGCCAAGAACCGAGAGGTCGGAGCAATGAGCAGTTCTTC. This codes for CASSQEPRGRSNEQFF.